Listed below are T cell receptor beta chains from one sample, sequenced in a study of blood T cell repertoires in COVID-19. Clones were read by immunoSEQ multiplex PCR, and TCRdb kept only the in-frame ones, dropping some. In the table there are around 170,000 clones, roughly 90% of which are singletons. Sequencing was done on a sample of peripheral blood. Receptor source: a man aged 60-69 years with acute or convalescent COVID-19. Both conserved end residues are part of each CDR3. Fields, in order: CDR3 protein, CDR3 DNA, clone size, V gene, J gene, D gene. A D gene is named only where the DNA matches it firmly. A row's size may be missing; if present it is once, few, many or a size class.

CDR3 protein: CASTPSGQETQYF
CDR3 DNA: TGTGCCAGCACCCCTTCGGGACAAGAGACCCAGTACTTC
clone size: -
V gene: TRBV11-1
J gene: TRBJ2-5
D gene: -

CDR3 protein: CASSLPGVNEKLFF
CDR3 DNA: TGTGCCAGCAGCTTACCAGGGGTAAACGAAAAACTGTTTTTT
clone size: few
V gene: TRBV7-9
J gene: TRBJ1-4
D gene: -

CDR3 protein: CAISLGQGGYNSPLHF
CDR3 DNA: TGTGCCATCAGCCTAGGACAGGGAGGCTATAATTCACCCCTCCACTTT
clone size: -
V gene: TRBV10-3
J gene: TRBJ1-6
D gene: TRBD1

CDR3 protein: CASETGTASYNEQFF
CDR3 DNA: TGTGCCAGCGAAACCGGGACAGCCTCCTACAATGAGCAGTTCTTC
clone size: -
V gene: TRBV7-9
J gene: TRBJ2-1
D gene: TRBD1

CDR3 protein: CASSPFSTGIPHEAFF
CDR3 DNA: TGTGCCAGCAGTCCATTCTCGACAGGGATCCCTCATGAAGCTTTCTTT
clone size: -
V gene: TRBV27
J gene: TRBJ1-1
D gene: TRBD1

CDR3 protein: CASSLTTGTSYGYTF
CDR3 DNA: TGCGCCAGCAGCTTGACTACCGGGACAAGCTATGGCTACACCTTC
clone size: -
V gene: TRBV5-1
J gene: TRBJ1-2
D gene: -

CDR3 protein: CASSPGLDNEQYF
CDR3 DNA: TGTGCCAGCTCTCCCGGACTAGACAACGAGCAGTACTTC
clone size: -
V gene: TRBV18
J gene: TRBJ2-7
D gene: TRBD2

CDR3 protein: CASSLMQGDNYGYTF
CDR3 DNA: TGTGCCAGCTCCTTAATGCAGGGGGACAACTATGGCTACACCTTC
clone size: -
V gene: TRBV18
J gene: TRBJ1-2
D gene: TRBD1

CDR3 protein: CASSPLTGTGRTGNTIYF
CDR3 DNA: TGTGCCAGCAGTCCACTTACCGGGACAGGGAGGACTGGAAACACCATATATTTT
clone size: -
V gene: TRBV6-6
J gene: TRBJ1-3
D gene: TRBD1

CDR3 protein: CASVEADTQYF
CDR3 DNA: TGTGCTAGTGTCGAGGCAGATACGCAGTATTTT
clone size: few
V gene: TRBV12-5
J gene: TRBJ2-3
D gene: -

CDR3 protein: CASSLERGSGDTQYF
CDR3 DNA: TGCGCCAGCAGCTTGGAGCGGGGGTCGGGAGATACGCAGTATTTT
clone size: -
V gene: TRBV5-1
J gene: TRBJ2-3
D gene: TRBD2

CDR3 protein: CASSLAGNNSPLHF
CDR3 DNA: TGTGCCAGCAGTTTAGCAGGGAACAATTCACCCCTCCACTTT
clone size: -
V gene: TRBV6-5
J gene: TRBJ1-6
D gene: -

CDR3 protein: CASSYSRDRDANYGYTF
CDR3 DNA: TGTGCCAGCAGTTACTCGCGTGACAGGGATGCTAACTATGGCTACACCTTC
clone size: -
V gene: TRBV6-2/TRBV6-3
J gene: TRBJ1-2
D gene: TRBD1

CDR3 protein: CASTPGKEKLFF
CDR3 DNA: TGTGCCAGCACCCCGGGGAAAGAAAAACTGTTTTTT
clone size: -
V gene: TRBV12-3/TRBV12-4
J gene: TRBJ1-4
D gene: -

CDR3 protein: CASSRGGGGRQNSPLHF
CDR3 DNA: TGTGCCAGCAGCCGCGGGGGGGGCGGTCGTCAAAATTCACCCCTCCACTTT
clone size: -
V gene: TRBV7-9
J gene: TRBJ1-6
D gene: -

CDR3 protein: CASSLATAGETQYF
CDR3 DNA: TGTGCCAGCAGCTTAGCAACTGCAGGGGAGACCCAGTACTTC
clone size: few
V gene: TRBV7-9
J gene: TRBJ2-5
D gene: -

CDR3 protein: CASSHRGGLYEQFF
CDR3 DNA: TGTGCCAGCAGCCATAGGGGGGGCCTTTATGAGCAGTTCTTC
clone size: -
V gene: TRBV14
J gene: TRBJ2-1
D gene: -

CDR3 protein: CASSMQGSGGYTF
CDR3 DNA: TGTGCCAGTAGTATGCAGGGGTCGGGTGGCTACACCTTC
clone size: -
V gene: TRBV19
J gene: TRBJ1-2
D gene: -

CDR3 protein: CASSQAGTDQPQHF
CDR3 DNA: TGTGCCAGCAGCCAGGCAGGGACAGACCAGCCCCAGCATTTT
clone size: -
V gene: TRBV4-2
J gene: TRBJ1-5
D gene: TRBD1

CDR3 protein: CSASVPGQTYEQYF
CDR3 DNA: TGCAGTGCTAGTGTCCCGGGACAGACCTACGAGCAGTACTTC
clone size: -
V gene: TRBV20-1
J gene: TRBJ2-7
D gene: TRBD1

CDR3 protein: CASSLHTGGTGELFF
CDR3 DNA: TGTGCCAGCAGCCTCCATACAGGGGGCACCGGGGAGCTGTTTTTT
clone size: few
V gene: TRBV11-3
J gene: TRBJ2-2
D gene: TRBD1

CDR3 protein: CASSELGLAGRDEQYF
CDR3 DNA: TGTGCCAGCAGTGAATTAGGGCTAGCGGGGAGGGACGAGCAGTACTTC
clone size: -
V gene: TRBV25-1
J gene: TRBJ2-7
D gene: TRBD2

CDR3 protein: CASVSSTDTQYF
CDR3 DNA: TGTGCCAGTGTCTCCAGCACAGATACGCAGTATTTT
clone size: -
V gene: TRBV3-1/TRBV3-2
J gene: TRBJ2-3
D gene: -

CDR3 protein: CASSRMDSLSTEAFF
CDR3 DNA: TGTGCCAGCAGCAGAATGGACAGTCTGAGCACTGAAGCTTTCTTT
clone size: -
V gene: TRBV5-4
J gene: TRBJ1-1
D gene: -

CDR3 protein: CASSQGYLLARTAGELFF
CDR3 DNA: TGCGCCAGCAGCCAAGGGTACCTACTAGCGCGAACGGCCGGGGAGCTGTTTTTT
clone size: -
V gene: TRBV4-1
J gene: TRBJ2-2
D gene: TRBD2

CDR3 protein: CASSPDRRDTQYF
CDR3 DNA: TGTGCCAGCAGCCCAGACAGGAGAGATACGCAGTATTTT
clone size: -
V gene: TRBV7-3
J gene: TRBJ2-3
D gene: -